This T cell receptor (beta chain) was captured by sequencing in a study of blood T cell repertoires in COVID-19. Across the study: Whether acute or convalescent, the COVID-19 samples came from the United States, Italy and Spain.

V was pared by 3 bases and J by 9 bases, with 5 bases of the junction left unmatched. CDR3 size: 13 residues. Germline CDR1 and CDR2: GTSNPN and SVGIG (reference sequence). Repertoires were generated with immunoSEQ multiplex PCR, while TCRdb's copy carries only in-frame clones and drops some. The sample yields 100,000 to 150,000 clones, roughly 83% seen once. This receptor was obtained from an elderly woman with acute or convalescent COVID-19. The chain combines TRBV30 with TRBJ2-1; 10 bases agree with TRBD2. Material: peripheral blood. CDR3 region: CAWRGLAFGEQFF. CDR3 coding DNA: TGTGCCTGGAGGGGACTAGCGTTTGGTGAGCAGTTCTTC.